Given below is one TCR beta chain in context. Deletions cut 0 bases from V and 4 bases from J, with 12 bases between. Germline V gene data show CDR1 as KGHSH and CDR2 as LQKENI. The CDR3 covers 15 residues. The entry originates in a study of blood T cell repertoires in COVID-19. The protocol was immunoSEQ multiplex PCR, while the TCRdb copy is restricted to in-frame clones and leaves out a portion. The sample has more than 250,000 clones, roughly 90% seen once. The source is a man between 18 and 35 years old who had recovered from COVID-19. Sequenced: peripheral blood. The gene calls are TRBV18 and TRBJ1-1; D gene uncertain. Here the CDR3 DNA reads TGTGCCAGCTCACCACCGAACACGCCCTTCACTGAAGCTTTCTTT. Its protein is CASSPPNTPFTEAFF.